This T cell receptor beta chain was identified in a study of blood T cell repertoires in COVID-19 (TCRdb year 2020). Looking at the study overall: Samples from collaborators originated in the United States, Italy and Spain and spanned both the acute and convalescent phases of COVID-19. The prospective study material was composed of cDNA or gDNA derived from T cells, B-cell-depleted T cells, or PBMCs. Subjects who had been exposed to COVID-19, were actively infected with it, or had recovered from it provided the deeply sampled blood TCRbeta repertoires that made up the dataset. The repertoires were released in a freely available public database meant as a resource for research on the immune response to SARS-CoV-2. Samples came from the ongoing ImmuneRACE study (first 160 participants) plus 1,254 subjects from 6 global collaborators. Nearly every sample came with metadata listing a de-identified subject ID, COVID-19 status, age in years and sex. Where available, HLA class I and class II types were obtained from metadata supplied by the sample provider rather than from assay-based typing.

TCRbeta CDR3 regions were amplified from genomic DNA using the immunoSEQ Assay, a bias-controlled multiplex PCR. The study's processing was this. The number of nucleated cells in each sample was estimated by amplification of reference gene primers within the assay. Sequence reads were collapsed and filtered to measure the absolute abundance of every unique TCRbeta CDR3 rearrangement. For each sample, productive Simpson clonality was calculated as the square root of Simpson's diversity index across productive rearrangements. Drawn from immuneACCESS, this table holds only the in-frame rearrangements with V and J called that TCRdb kept. Clones are partly lost; checked studies trace under half to an unresolved V gene and leave the rest unexplained. From that table come the V and J calls and clone size; the DNA was used to work out D and trimming. The sample table holds 240,000 or so clones, of which roughly nine tenths were seen once. 6.2% of the sample lies in the top ten.

Collaborating institutions collected whole blood in K2EDTA tubes following their own protocols. For TCRbeta analysis, collaborators shipped samples in one of three forms: frozen whole blood, isolated PBMCs, or DNA extracted from either of those sample types. Points on this clone: Its antigen is unknown. Nothing much larger sits one base from this clone, and base qualities are not available.

Study-wide conclusions, independent of this receptor: The amount of clinical and demographic metadata varied by source and participant and was provided uncurated.

Specimen: peripheral blood. This clonotype was sampled from a man aged 60 to 69 with acute or convalescent COVID-19.

The CDR3 has the sequence CASSFYVRSGGANVLTF. The DNA is TGTGCCAGCAGCTTTTATGTAAGGTCAGGTGGGGCCAACGTCCTGACTTTC. Recombination joined TRBV5-4 with TRBJ2-6, with an unclear D gene assignment. Looking up the germline V gene (reference sequence) yields CDR1 SGHNT and CDR2 YYREEE. V and J are truncated by 2 bases and 3 bases respectively, leaving an intervening sequence of 15 bases. The cysteine opens and the phenylalanine closes a CDR3 of 17 amino acids. CDR3 DNA only is kept here, 51 bases in frame from base 1. Joined to the reference TRBV5-4 and TRBJ2-6 proteins, this CDR3 gives the full variable domain: ETGVTQSPTHLIKTRGQQVTLRCSSQSGHNTVSWYQQALGQGPQFIFQYYREEENGRGNFPPRFSGLQFPNYSSELNVNALELDDSALYLCASSFYVRSGGANVLTFGAGSRLTVL.